These T cell receptor beta chains were read from a single sample in a study of metastatic and nonmetastatic thyroid tumors. TCRdb recomputed clones from the PCR reads via MiXCR. The sample has around 15,000 clones; about 22% are singletons. Sequencing was done on a sample of adjacent normal tissue. The receptors stem from a female donor with papillary thyroid cancer or a benign thyroid nodule (not recorded which). Some clones in this sample may be carry-over from other donors' samples. Both conserved end residues are part of each CDR3.

CDR3 protein: CASSPSTGTLYGYTF; V gene: TRBV7-3
CDR3 protein: CASSEGTENSPLHF; V gene: TRBV10-1
CDR3 protein: CSAPRGSYEQYF; V gene: TRBV20-1
CDR3 protein: CASSQAPGTGDGYTF; V gene: TRBV3-1
CDR3 protein: CSANPGDQPLHF; V gene: TRBV20-1
CDR3 protein: CASSPGQAQPQHF; V gene: TRBV18
CDR3 protein: CSARPGTAKGSTDTQYF; V gene: TRBV20-1
CDR3 protein: CATGTSGRVGRETQYF; V gene: TRBV6-1
CDR3 protein: CASSLRDGYLTDTQYF; V gene: TRBV6-1
CDR3 protein: CASSLFASVDTYEQYF; V gene: TRBV7-8
CDR3 protein: CSASPTSGSQETQYF; V gene: TRBV20-1
CDR3 protein: CASSGRGSSYEQYF; V gene: TRBV6-1
CDR3 protein: CASRSYEQYF; V gene: TRBV2
CDR3 protein: CASTKEGANDQFF; V gene: TRBV6-2/TRBV6-3
CDR3 protein: CSARGSGSSYNEQFF; V gene: TRBV20-1
CDR3 protein: CASILDSPGGGLYGYTF; V gene: TRBV6-1
CDR3 protein: CSAIYQETQYF; V gene: TRBV20-1
CDR3 protein: CASSSVDRVGYTF; V gene: TRBV11-2
CDR3 protein: CASSEVGDTEAFF; V gene: TRBV6-1
CDR3 protein: CSAAQGGGEQYF; V gene: TRBV20-1
CDR3 protein: CASSFGERYNEQFF; V gene: TRBV5-1
CDR3 protein: CSARDSTVLGETQYF; V gene: TRBV20-1
CDR3 protein: CASSFLVQRNTGELFF; V gene: TRBV5-6
CDR3 protein: CASSLWQGHDEQYF; V gene: TRBV7-8
CDR3 protein: CASSPGQGQETQYF; V gene: TRBV19
CDR3 protein: CASRGGNTGELFF; V gene: TRBV9
CDR3 protein: CASSFFPGQGNYGYTF; V gene: TRBV27
CDR3 protein: CASSFDRGGTGELFF; V gene: TRBV12-3/TRBV12-4
CDR3 protein: CASSWGPYSRPEQYF; V gene: TRBV6-1
CDR3 protein: CASSLYIGTGLGGYTF; V gene: TRBV13
CDR3 protein: CASSDGGVVYGYTF; V gene: TRBV2
CDR3 protein: CASRRDRGRETQYF; V gene: TRBV6-1
CDR3 protein: CASSSQGQGVEKLFF; V gene: TRBV6-5
CDR3 protein: CASSAGSSGTSYEQYF; V gene: TRBV5-5
CDR3 protein: CDSIRGVTTQGELFF; V gene: TRBV6-1
CDR3 protein: CASSLRTSGNNEQFF; V gene: TRBV5-1
CDR3 protein: CASTPAGGYSPLHF; V gene: TRBV5-1
CDR3 protein: CASPPRDEGEAFF; V gene: TRBV6-1
CDR3 protein: CASSFGGALNTEAFF; V gene: TRBV27
CDR3 protein: CASSYWRGVYEQYF; V gene: TRBV6-5
CDR3 protein: CASSIVGVMNTEAFF; V gene: TRBV19
CDR3 protein: CASSFAWGYEQYF; V gene: TRBV12-3/TRBV12-4
CDR3 protein: CAISESISGLGVLETQYF; V gene: TRBV10-3
CDR3 protein: CASNELAGGPREQFF; V gene: TRBV6-1
CDR3 protein: CASRQDRDYGYTF; V gene: TRBV5-1
CDR3 protein: CASSLAGSYEQYF; V gene: TRBV7-9
CDR3 protein: CRVDSRNTEAFF; V gene: TRBV29-1
CDR3 protein: CASRTGTSGYNEQFF; V gene: TRBV28
CDR3 protein: CASSPFSGGYEQYF; V gene: TRBV18
CDR3 protein: CASSLAWGSPLHF; V gene: TRBV7-2
CDR3 protein: CASSLFPMGHNEQFF; V gene: TRBV27
CDR3 protein: CASSLEVMETNMGNTIYF; V gene: TRBV5-1
CDR3 protein: CASNGDRTTQQYF; V gene: TRBV2
CDR3 protein: CASSLGRMGGEAFF; V gene: TRBV11-3
CDR3 protein: CATSIVTSRDGYTF; V gene: TRBV24-1